This T cell receptor beta chain derives from a study of T cells in Graves' hyperthyroidism and ophthalmopathy (dated by TCRdb to about 2019). For the wider study: Peripheral blood samples were taken at initial diagnosis, before any treatment was given. To identify TCR V-J signatures that set the groups apart, the researchers used a discovery cohort of 100 or so patients, made up of about 44 with Graves' ophthalmopathy and about 55 with stable Graves' hyperthyroidism. Prospective prediction of ophthalmopathy was tested in an independent validation cohort of fewer than 20 hyperthyroidism patients and around 16 patients who later progressed to ophthalmopathy. The 95 to 100 discovery patients were divided at random into training and test sets in a 7:3 ratio. The study also compared thyroid tissue and blood T-cell repertoires from a handful of Graves' hyperthyroidism patients. Once sampling was done, hyperthyroidism patients were given methimazole at a starting dose of 30 mg daily, whereas ophthalmopathy patients were given high-dose intravenous methylprednisolone. The paper reports TCR Vbeta CDR3 sequencing of 140 or so peripheral blood samples: fewer than 50 ophthalmopathy, fewer than 85 hyperthyroidism and around 17 progressor patients.

This clonotype was seen repeatedly, ten times or more. Its antigen target is currently unknown. The record has no base qualities; no much larger clone is one base away. The TCR beta CDR3 regions were amplified from RNA transcripts. The first round of RT-PCR for the TCR CDR3 was performed with the HTBI primer set and the Qiagen OneStep RT-PCR kit. Libraries were constructed in a second round of multiplex PCR, after which size selection and purification were carried out. Libraries were sequenced paired-end with 100 bp reads on an Illumina HiSeq2000. Per the source publication's procedure: SOAPnuke was used to process the raw data, throwing out any read that contained adapters or uncalled bases, had a mean Phred below 15, or lacked an exact constant-primer or identifier match. COPE v1.2.5 was used to merge high-quality paired reads, and clonotypes were defined as unique nucleotide sequences. MiTCR v1.1 was used to align the clonotypes against IMGT TRBV, TRBD and TRBJ reference segments. The analysis was restricted to V-J combinations with a frequency above 0.0001, which together covered 99% to 99.2% of the repertoires. A TCS score was defined as the ratio between F50 (clonal expansion) and ExV (chaos), using BLOSUM62-based TCRdist between CDR3 peptides within each V-J. Welch's t-statistics and random forest reduced around 510 V-J features to 10 to 15, which were used in a naive Bayes classifier (R e1071). TCRdb applied fastp at Q25 and MiXCR to the public reads, then kept only in-frame beta chains. Every entry covers one CDR3 protein and lists the most common genes and DNA from its rows. Here the V and J calls rest on TCRdb's processing, not on the authors' analysis. The sample table lists about 100,000 distinct CDR3 sequences, 16% of them with a count of one. The top ten constitute about 44% of the sample.

A patient counted as having stable Graves' hyperthyroidism if no progression to ophthalmopathy occurred over 18 months of follow-up. The hyperthyroidism patients were between 18 and 65 years old and newly diagnosed, with a disease duration of less than 2 months. Exclusion was applied to patients with uncontrolled infections, other autoimmune diseases, pregnancy or lactation. Diagnoses were established on the basis of clinical symptoms, serum thyroxine and TRAb, thyroid ultrasound, and orbital computed tomography. PBMCs were separated from under 11 ml of fresh peripheral blood using Ficoll-Paque density gradient centrifugation. Trizol reagent was used to extract total RNA, and RNA quality was then checked on an Agilent 2100 Bioanalyzer. What the authors observed across the whole study: A model built on a 13 V-J signature distinguished ophthalmopathy from stable hyperthyroidism, reaching approximately 89% sensitivity and around 81% specificity in cross-validation and 80%/75% in testing. Most expanded thyroid clonotypes (frequency above 0.001) were also detected in blood, suggesting blood repertoires may reflect thyroid immune responses. No statistical method was used to fix the sample size in advance, and group allocation was not hidden from the investigators. In validation, the model predicted progression to ophthalmopathy with over 60% sensitivity and 72% to 75% specificity, a median of roughly seven months before onset.

After removal of 0 bases from V and 5 bases from J, the junction retains 8 bases not matched to a gene. Reading from cysteine to phenylalanine, the CDR3 counts 18 amino acids. Here the CDR3 DNA is all that survives: 54 bases in frame from base 1. CDR1 and CDR2 were assigned from the germline V gene (reference sequence) as DFQATT and SNEGSKA. The source of this sequence is a woman in her 50s with Graves' hyperthyroidism. The rearrangement joined TRBV20-1 to TRBJ2-1; TRBD2 agrees with 15 junctional bases. Sequencing input: blood. The CDR3 protein is CSAREGWTSGRADNEQFF. The nucleotide sequence reads as follows: TGCAGTGCTAGAGAAGGGTGGACTAGCGGGAGGGCTGACAATGAGCAGTTCTTC.